The 27 T cell receptor beta chains presented below share a single source sample, sequenced in a study of shared clonotypes between healthy human individuals. Using immunoSEQ multiplex PCR, the repertoire was profiled, and TCRdb retains in-frame clones only, with some absent. The sample lists about 560,000 clones; around three quarters were seen once. The sample was PBMCs. Receptors were obtained from a woman aged 40 to 50 in good health. Some clones in this sample may be carry-over from other donors' samples.

V and J are TRBV19 and TRBJ1-4, with D maybe TRBD1 (6 bases). Germline values: CDR1 LNHDA, CDR2 SQIVND (reference sequence). This CDR3 region has 14 residues. Trimming removed 5 bases at V and 10 bases at J, with 17 bases between. The CDR3: CASSEQGRAGKLFF. The CDR3, as DNA: TGTGCCAGTAGTGAACAGGGTCGCGCGGGAAAACTGTTTTTT.

This chain links TRBV7-9 with TRBJ1-5; maybe TRBD1 (5 bases). Trimming pared 4 bases from V and 9 bases from J, leaving 16 bases between. This CDR3 spans 14 amino acids. Germline V gives CDR1 SEHNR, CDR2 FQNEAQ (reference sequence). CDR3 coding DNA: TGTGCCAGCAGCTCGGGACGGGACTTATCGCCCCAGCATTTT. Translation: CASSSGRDLSPQHF.

The V and J genes are TRBV5-1 and TRBJ2-1; perhaps D is TRBD1 or TRBD2 (5 bases each). Trimming shortened V by 0 bases and J by 0 bases, and 7 bases separated the two germline ends. The germline V gene has CDR1 SGHRS and CDR2 YFSETQ. This CDR3 has 15 amino acids. CDR3 nucleotides: TGCGCCAGCAGCTTGGGGGACGCCTCCTACAATGAGCAGTTCTTC. Encoded protein: CASSLGDASYNEQFF.

The chain is built from TRBV5-1 and TRBJ1-1; D might be TRBD1 (6 bases). In germline, CDR1 is SGHRS, CDR2 YFSETQ. V lost 4 bases to trimming and J lost 5 bases, with 21 bases between them. The CDR3 contains 16 residues. The CDR3 region is CASSTGQVNRGTEAFF. The CDR3 bases are TGCGCCAGCAGCACGGGACAAGTAAATCGCGGGACTGAAGCTTTCTTT.

The chain combines TRBV25-1 with TRBJ2-3; the match to TRBD2 covers 7 bases. V lost 1 base to trimming and J lost 1 base; unmatched junction nucleotides: 5. CDR1 is MGHDK and CDR2 is SYGVNS in the germline V gene. The CDR3 has 16 amino acids. CDR3 bases: TGTGCCAGCAGTGAATCACGGGAGGCCCGCACAGATACGCAGTATTTT. This codes for CASSESREARTDTQYF.

J is TRBJ1-4 and V is TRBV7-8; D may be TRBD1 (5 bases). Germline V gene sequence: CDR1 SGHVS, CDR2 FQNEAQ. The ends were cut back, 0 bases at V and 7 bases at J, with 9 bases in the middle. The length of the CDR3 is 14 residues. The CDR3, as DNA: TGTGCCAGCAGCTTAGCCAGGGAAGGTGAAAAACTGTTTTTT. It specifies CASSLAREGEKLFF.

The chain carries TRBV5-4 and TRBJ1-2, with 10 bases aligning to TRBD1. The ends lost 4 bases at V and 3 bases at J; junction bases unmatched: 12. The germline V gene has CDR1 SGHNT and CDR2 YYREEE (reference sequence). There are 17 residues in the CDR3. CDR3 DNA: TGTGCCAGCAGCCCGTTGACAGGGGGCGGTCTAGACTATGGCTACACCTTC. It encodes CASSPLTGGGLDYGYTF.

V usage is TRBV27 and J usage is TRBJ2-1; the match to TRBD2 covers 9 bases. The length of the CDR3 is 15 residues. With V trimmed by 6 bases and J by 7 bases, 10 bases remained unmatched. The germline gives CDR1 MNHEY, CDR2 SMNVEV (reference sequence). The CDR3 region is CASRRKREAGNEQFF. The CDR3 DNA reads as TGTGCCAGCAGACGTAAGCGGGAGGCGGGGAATGAGCAGTTCTTC.

This clone was seen only a few times. The rearrangement links TRBV15 to TRBJ2-3; 11 bases are a match to TRBD1. Germline V gives CDR1 LNHNV, CDR2 YYDKDF (reference sequence). The CDR3 runs 17 residues. Trimming took 1 base from V and 2 from J; bases not matched to a gene: 5. CDR3 in amino acids: CATSRGDRGGLTDTQYF. The CDR3 DNA is TGTGCCACCAGCAGAGGGGACAGGGGGGGACTCACAGATACGCAGTATTTT.

The genes are TRBV2 and TRBJ2-3; 8 bases are shared with TRBD2. Germline lookup yields CDR1 SNHLY and CDR2 FYNNEI. Trimming at V came to 4 bases and at J to 1 base, leaving 4 bases not matched to a gene. The CDR3 has 15 amino acids. Here the CDR3 DNA reads TGTGCCAGCAGTGGAGCGGGGGAGGGCACAGATACGCAGTATTTT. Protein product: CASSGAGEGTDTQYF.

The chain combines TRBV18 with TRBJ1-5, with D unclear. Germline V CDR1 and CDR2: KGHSH, LQKENI. Trimming cost V 8 bases and J 7 bases, with 18 bases left between them. The CDR3 covers 14 residues. The CDR3 sequence: CASAELGLEQPQHF. CDR3 coding DNA: TGTGCCAGCGCGGAGTTGGGTTTGGAGCAGCCCCAGCATTTT.

This clone has only a few counts. Distinct nucleotide sequences in the sample also encode this CDR3. CDR3 DNA sequence: TGTGCCAGCAGCTTGGCGGGGGGGCTTTACAATGAGCAGTTCTTC. Translating it yields CASSLAGGLYNEQFF. The chain uses TRBV5-4 and TRBJ2-1; 8 bases line up with TRBD2. Germline-derived CDR1 and CDR2 are SGHNT and YYREEE (reference sequence). This CDR3 has 15 residues. The J segment lost 4 bases and the V segment lost 0 bases, leaving 3 bases of the junction unmatched.

This rearrangement joins TRBV27 to TRBJ2-1; the D is unclear. Between the trimmed V and J ends, which lost 6 bases and 0 bases, there was a span of 9 bases. The V gene's germline CDR1 is MNHEY and CDR2 SMNVEV (reference sequence). The length of the CDR3 is 14 residues. For the CDR3, the DNA is TGTGCCAGCAGGGCTGTTAGCTCCTACAATGAGCAGTTCTTC. It codes for CASRAVSSYNEQFF.

This clone was seen only a few times. This chain connects TRBV18 to TRBJ1-5; D remains unclear. The CDR3 runs 15 residues. Germline V gene sequence: CDR1 KGHSH, CDR2 LQKENI. The V end lost 3 bases, the J end lost 0 bases, and 9 bases lay between the germline ends. The CDR3 DNA reads as TGTGCCAGCTCACCGGGCCGTTATAGCAATCAGCCCCAGCATTTT. Amino acids: CASSPGRYSNQPQHF. Filled out from reference TRBV18 and TRBJ1-5, the complete variable domain reads NAGVMQNPRHLVRRRGQEARLRCSPMKGHSHVYWYRQLPEEGLKFMVYLQKENIIDESGMPKERFSAEFPKEGPSILRIQQVVRGDSAAYFCASSPGRYSNQPQHFGDGTRLSIL.

The chain employs TRBV20-1 and TRBJ2-5; 7 bases are shared with TRBD2. Germline V gives CDR1 DFQATT, CDR2 SNEGSKA (reference sequence). With 5 bases clipped from V and 4 bases from J, the junction kept 1 base outside the gene matches. There are 11 residues in the CDR3. CDR3 residues: CSALAGETQYF. CDR3 bases: TGCAGTGCTTTAGCGGGAGAGACCCAGTACTTC.

This clone has ten or more counts. V and J are TRBV2 and TRBJ1-2; 10 bases line up with TRBD1. Looked up from germline, CDR1 is SNHLY and CDR2 is FYNNEI. With 7 bases clipped from V and 3 bases from J, the junction kept 2 bases outside the gene matches. The CDR3 consists of 13 residues. The CDR3 nucleotides read TGTGCCAGCATGGGGACAGGGGACTATGGCTACACCTTC. It translates to CASMGTGDYGYTF.

This clone was detected only once. V gene TRBV10-1 combines with J gene TRBJ2-3; a possible D gene is TRBD2 (5 bases). Per the germline V gene, CDR1 is WNHNN and CDR2 is SYGVQD (reference sequence). This CDR3 is built from 15 residues. V was shortened by 4 bases and J by 4 bases, with 15 bases between the two germline ends. The CDR3 is CASSGKGGLADTQYF. The CDR3, as DNA: TGCGCCAGCAGTGGAAAAGGCGGGCTTGCAGATACGCAGTATTTT.

The chain uses TRBV4-3 and TRBJ2-1; 8 nucleotides match TRBD2. The V gene's germline CDR1 is LGHNA and CDR2 YSLEER. The CDR3 is 15 amino acids. V gave up 2 bases and J gave up 8 bases; unmatched junction bases: 8. The CDR3 nucleotides read TGCGCCAGCAGCCAACCCGGGACTAGGGCCCATGAGCAGTTCTTC. This sequence encodes CASSQPGTRAHEQFF.

This clone has only one observation. The V call is TRBV28, the J call TRBJ2-2; 8 nucleotides agree with TRBD2. Germline CDR1 is MDHEN and CDR2 is SYDVKM. The CDR3 contains 19 residues. Trimming took 4 bases from V and 3 from J; bases not matched to a gene: 16. The CDR3: CASSSTGTRSISYTGELFF. The CDR3 region has the DNA TGTGCCAGCAGTTCCACCGGGACTAGAAGTATCAGTTACACCGGGGAGCTGTTTTTT.

The chain employs TRBV7-9 and TRBJ2-7; 8 bases are shared with TRBD1. The germline gives CDR1 SEHNR, CDR2 FQNEAQ (reference sequence). This CDR3 comprises 15 residues. After removal of 5 bases from V and 2 bases from J, the junction contained 8 bases not matched to a gene. CDR3 residues: CASSQGQGATYEQYF. Written as DNA, the CDR3 is TGTGCCAGCAGCCAAGGACAGGGTGCAACCTACGAGCAGTACTTC.

The chain carries TRBV2 and TRBJ2-1, with D possibly being TRBD1 or TRBD2 (6 bases each). Trimming shortened V by 6 bases and J by 7 bases, and 19 bases separated the two germline ends. The CDR3 is 15 amino acids. Germline values: CDR1 SNHLY, CDR2 FYNNEI. In DNA form, the CDR3 reads TGTGCCAGCAGGAACGGGGGCTTTGGGGTAAATGAGCAGTTCTTC. Translated: CASRNGGFGVNEQFF. The variable domain in full, completed from reference TRBV2 and TRBJ2-1, reads EPEVTQTPSHQVTQMGQEVILRCVPISNHLYFYWYRQILGQKVEFLVSFYNNEISEKSEIFDDQFSVERPDGSNFTLKIRSTKLEDSAMYFCASRNGGFGVNEQFFGPGTRLTVL.

The rearrangement links TRBV5-6 to TRBJ2-7; D gene uncertain. V was pared by 3 bases and J by 7 bases, with 14 bases between. In germline, CDR1 is SGHDT, CDR2 YYEEEE. This CDR3 is 13 amino acids long. CDR3 in amino acids: CASSWGRAGEQYF. Written as DNA, the CDR3 is TGTGCCAGCAGCTGGGGAAGGGCCGGGGAGCAGTACTTC.

The chain recombines TRBV19 with TRBJ1-1; 12 nucleotides agree with TRBD1. Trimming removed 3 bases from V and 3 bases from J; junction bases left unmatched: 2. The CDR3 covers 15 residues. CDR1 is LNHDA, CDR2 SQIVND, per germline (reference sequence). The CDR3 nucleotides read TGTGCCAGTAGTATGGGACAGGGGGCGCACACTGAAGCTTTCTTT. Amino acid sequence: CASSMGQGAHTEAFF.

The CDR3 is CASRSTNFADEQFF. DNA of the CDR3: TGTGCCAGCAGGTCGACGAACTTTGCGGATGAGCAGTTCTTC. This chain links TRBV7-2 with TRBJ2-1; D call uncertain. CDR1 and CDR2 from the germline V gene are SGHTA and FQGNSA. The CDR3 sequence is 14 residues long. V lost 6 bases to trimming and J lost 8 bases, with 17 bases between them.

With respect to this clone: Different DNA sequences within this sample yield the same CDR3. CDR3 in DNA: TGCAGTGCTAGAAGGGGATACGAGCAGTACTTC. It specifies CSARRGYEQYF. This chain uses TRBV20-1 with TRBJ2-7; a possible D gene is TRBD1 (5 bases). The V and J ends lost 2 bases and 4 bases respectively, with 6 bases between them. Germline CDR1 is DFQATT and CDR2 is SNEGSKA (reference sequence). This CDR3 has 11 amino acids.

The J gene is TRBJ2-1, the V gene TRBV18, with 11 bases lining up with TRBD2. V shed 3 bases, J shed 5 bases, and the junction held 6 bases outside the gene matches. The CDR3 is made up of 16 amino acids. From germline, CDR1 is KGHSH and CDR2 LQKENI. CDR3 residues: CASSPAGTSGHNEQFF. The CDR3 DNA reads as TGTGCCAGCTCACCGGCCGGGACTAGCGGCCACAATGAGCAGTTCTTC.

The chain employs TRBV5-1 and TRBJ2-7, with D tentatively TRBD2 (5 bases). Trimming pared 1 base from V and 3 bases from J, leaving 11 bases between. The CDR3 is 14 amino acids. Germline lookup yields CDR1 SGHRS and CDR2 YFSETQ. Written as DNA, the CDR3 is TGCGCCAGCAGCTTGATGGGAGAGGGCTACGAGCAGTACTTC. Encoded protein: CASSLMGEGYEQYF.